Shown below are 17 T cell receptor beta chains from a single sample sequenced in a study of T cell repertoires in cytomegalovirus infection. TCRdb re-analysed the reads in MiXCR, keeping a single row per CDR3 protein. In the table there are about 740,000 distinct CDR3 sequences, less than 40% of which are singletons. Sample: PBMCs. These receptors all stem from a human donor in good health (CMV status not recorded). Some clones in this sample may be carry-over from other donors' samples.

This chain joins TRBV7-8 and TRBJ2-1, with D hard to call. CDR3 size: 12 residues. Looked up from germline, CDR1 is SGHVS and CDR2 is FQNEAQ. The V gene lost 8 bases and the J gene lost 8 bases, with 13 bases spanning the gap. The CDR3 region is CASVRFWDEQFF. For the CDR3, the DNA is TGTGCCAGCGTCAGGTTCTGGGATGAGCAGTTCTTC.

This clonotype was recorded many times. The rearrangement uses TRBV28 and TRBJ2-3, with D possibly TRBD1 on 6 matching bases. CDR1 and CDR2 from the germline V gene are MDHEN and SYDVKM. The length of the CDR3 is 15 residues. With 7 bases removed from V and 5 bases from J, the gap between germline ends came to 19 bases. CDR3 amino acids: CASNPVDRRRDTQYF. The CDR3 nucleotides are TGTGCCAGCAACCCCGTCGACAGGCGACGAGATACGCAGTATTTT.

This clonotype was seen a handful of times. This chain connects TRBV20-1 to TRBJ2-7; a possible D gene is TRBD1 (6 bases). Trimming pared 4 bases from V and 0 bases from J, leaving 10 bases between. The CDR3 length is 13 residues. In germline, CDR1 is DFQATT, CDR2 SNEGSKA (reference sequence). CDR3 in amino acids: CSATETGSYEQYF. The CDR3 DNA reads TGCAGTGCTACTGAGACAGGCTCCTACGAGCAGTACTTC.

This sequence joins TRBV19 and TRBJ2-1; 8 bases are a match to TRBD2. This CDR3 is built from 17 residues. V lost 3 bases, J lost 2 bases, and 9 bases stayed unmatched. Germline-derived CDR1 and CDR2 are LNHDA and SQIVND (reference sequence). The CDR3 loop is CASSIFSSGPTYNEQFF. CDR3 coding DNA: TGTGCCAGTAGTATCTTTTCTAGCGGGCCAACCTACAATGAGCAGTTCTTC.

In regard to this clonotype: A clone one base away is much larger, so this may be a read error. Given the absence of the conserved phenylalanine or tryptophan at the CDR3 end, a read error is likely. The CDR3 here is CASSSREVYEQFL. The CDR3 DNA reads as TGTGCCAGCAGCTCCAGGGAGGTGTATGAGCAGTTCTTA. The V gene is TRBV7-2, the J gene TRBJ2-1, with D perhaps TRBD2 (6 bases). V was shortened by 4 bases and J by 8 bases, with 12 bases between the two germline ends. CDR3 length equals 13 residues. CDR1 and CDR2 from the germline V gene are SGHTA and FQGNSA.

CDR3 bases: TGTGCCAGCAGTTTAGGGCCCGGGGGTTATCATCAGCCCCAGCATTTT. This codes for CASSLGPGGYHQPQHF. The V call is TRBV12-3 or TRBV12-4, the J call TRBJ1-5, with a possible D match to TRBD1 (5 bases). CDR3 length equals 16 residues. V dropped 1 base and J dropped 5 bases, with 15 bases sitting between them.

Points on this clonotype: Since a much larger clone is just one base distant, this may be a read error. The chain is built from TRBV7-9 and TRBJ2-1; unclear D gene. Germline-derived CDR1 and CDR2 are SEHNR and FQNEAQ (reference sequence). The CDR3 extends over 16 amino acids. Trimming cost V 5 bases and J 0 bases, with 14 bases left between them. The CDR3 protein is CASSHTPGSSYNEQFF. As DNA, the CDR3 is TGTGCCAGCAGCCACACGCCTGGTAGCTCCTACAATGAGCAGTTCTTC.

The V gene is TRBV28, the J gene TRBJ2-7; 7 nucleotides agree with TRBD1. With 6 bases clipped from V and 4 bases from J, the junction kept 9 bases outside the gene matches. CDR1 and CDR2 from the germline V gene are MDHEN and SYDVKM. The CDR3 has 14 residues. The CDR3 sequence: CASRTTGAAYEQYF. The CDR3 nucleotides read TGTGCCAGCAGGACCACAGGGGCGGCGTACGAGCAGTACTTC.

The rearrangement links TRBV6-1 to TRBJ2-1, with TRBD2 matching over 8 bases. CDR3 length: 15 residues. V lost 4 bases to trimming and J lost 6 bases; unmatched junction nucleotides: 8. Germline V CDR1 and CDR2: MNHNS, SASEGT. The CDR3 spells CASSAGTSPSNEQFF. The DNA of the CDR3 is TGTGCCAGCAGTGCCGGGACTAGTCCTTCCAATGAGCAGTTCTTC.

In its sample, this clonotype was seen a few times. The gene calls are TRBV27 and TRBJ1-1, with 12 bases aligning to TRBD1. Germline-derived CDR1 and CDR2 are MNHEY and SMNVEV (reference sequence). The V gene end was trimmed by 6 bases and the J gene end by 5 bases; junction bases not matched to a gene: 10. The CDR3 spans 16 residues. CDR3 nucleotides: TGTGCCAGCAGCAGAGGGACAGGGGGCGGAAGGACTGAAGCTTTCTTT. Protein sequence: CASSRGTGGGRTEAFF.

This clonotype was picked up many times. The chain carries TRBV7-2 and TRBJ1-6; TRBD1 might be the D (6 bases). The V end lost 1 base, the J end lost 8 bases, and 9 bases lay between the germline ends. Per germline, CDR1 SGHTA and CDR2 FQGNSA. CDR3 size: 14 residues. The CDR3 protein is CASSLDYRDSPLHF. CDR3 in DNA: TGTGCCAGCAGCTTAGACTACAGGGATTCACCCCTCCACTTT.

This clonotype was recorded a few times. The CDR3 sequence: CASSPRRGEGDYGYTF. In nucleotides, the CDR3 is TGTGCCAGCAGCCCCCGCCGGGGGGAGGGGGACTATGGCTACACCTTC. The V gene is TRBV7-2, the J gene TRBJ1-2, with D possibly TRBD1 on 6 matching bases. CDR3 length: 16 amino acids. Trimming cost V 5 bases and J 3 bases, with 19 bases left between them. The germline V gene encodes CDR1 SGHTA and CDR2 FQGNSA.

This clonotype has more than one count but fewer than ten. The CDR3 nucleotides read TGTGCCAGCAGCTCAGAGGGGTACACTGAAGCTTTCTTT. Translated: CASSSEGYTEAFF. The chain recombines TRBV7-3 with TRBJ1-1; possibly TRBD1 for D (5 bases). Deletions cut 4 bases from V and 3 bases from J, with 9 bases between. Germline CDR1 reads SGHTA; CDR2 reads FQGTGA. There are 13 residues in the CDR3.

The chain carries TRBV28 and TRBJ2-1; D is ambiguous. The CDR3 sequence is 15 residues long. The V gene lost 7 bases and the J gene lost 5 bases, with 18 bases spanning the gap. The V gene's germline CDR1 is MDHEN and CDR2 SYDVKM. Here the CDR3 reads CASKASRLIHNEQFF. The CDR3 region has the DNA TGTGCCAGCAAGGCATCGCGCCTAATTCACAATGAGCAGTTCTTC.

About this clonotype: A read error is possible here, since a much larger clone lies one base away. CDR3 in DNA: TGTGCCAGCAGCTTAGCGGGCATGGCCTACGAGCAGTACTTC. Amino acid sequence: CASSLAGMAYEQYF. The genes are TRBV7-2 and TRBJ2-7; D unclear. Germline V gene data show CDR1 as SGHTA and CDR2 as FQGNSA. The V gene lost 0 bases and the J gene lost 2 bases, with 8 bases spanning the gap. This CDR3 is built from 14 residues. Combining the CDR3 with reference TRBV7-2 and TRBJ2-7 gives the whole variable domain GAGVSQSPSNKVTEKGKDVELRCDPISGHTALYWYRQSLGQGLEFLIYFQGNSAPDKSGLPSDRFSAERTGGSVSTLTIQRTQQEDSAVYLCASSLAGMAYEQYFGPGTRLTVT.

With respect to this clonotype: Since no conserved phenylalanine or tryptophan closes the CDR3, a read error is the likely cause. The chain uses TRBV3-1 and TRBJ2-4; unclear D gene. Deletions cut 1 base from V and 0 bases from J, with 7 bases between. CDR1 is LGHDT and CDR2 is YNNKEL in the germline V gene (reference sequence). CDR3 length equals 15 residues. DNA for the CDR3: TGTGCCAGCAGCCAAGGGGTAATAGCCAAAAACATTCAGTACTTA. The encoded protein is CASSQGVIAKNIQYL.

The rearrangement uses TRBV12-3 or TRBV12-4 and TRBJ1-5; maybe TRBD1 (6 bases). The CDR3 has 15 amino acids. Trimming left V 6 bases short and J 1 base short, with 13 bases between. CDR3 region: CASSITGSSNQPQHF. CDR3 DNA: TGTGCCAGCAGCATCACAGGGTCGAGCAATCAGCCCCAGCATTTT.